This is a list of T cell receptor beta chains from one sample in a study of molecular identifiers for immune sequencing clone quantification. Each CDR3 protein is one row after TCRdb ran MiXCR on the PCR reads. This table has just under 650,000 distinct CDR3 sequences, 15% to 20% appearing once. Sequencing used naive CD8+ T cells from blood, with Jurkat cell RNA spiked in. All receptors derive from a human donor in good health. Some libraries in this study had Jurkat cell RNA spiked in. Each CDR3 is given with its conserved first and last residue. The D gene is left open where the match is weak. Size is omitted from some rows. Given values are once, few, many or a class for expanded clones.

clone_size,d_call,v_call,j_call,cdr3_nt,cdr3_aa
few,TRBD2,TRBV6-2/TRBV6-3,TRBJ2-3,TGTGCCAGCAGTTACTCGACTAGCGAGAGATCCACAGATACGCAGTATTTT,CASSYSTSERSTDTQYF
many,.,TRBV30,TRBJ1-5,TGTGCCTGGAGGAACCCCCAGCAGCCCCAGCATTTT,CAWRNPQQPQHF
many,.,TRBV19,TRBJ1-1,TGTGCCAGTAGTATAGGAGGGGGACTCACTGAAGCTTTCTTT,CASSIGGGLTEAFF
.,.,TRBV9,TRBJ1-2,TGTGCCAGCAGCGAGGCCCGAGGGCTGAACTATGGCTACACCTTC,CASSEARGLNYGYTF
many,.,TRBV27,TRBJ2-3,TGTGCCAGCACTCCAGTTCTCGGGCCAAAAATTACAGATACGCAGTATTTT,CASTPVLGPKITDTQYF
many,.,TRBV12-3/TRBV12-4,TRBJ2-2,TGTGCCAGCAGTTCCGGGGGAGCGGCAAACACCGGGGAGCTGTTTTTT,CASSSGGAANTGELFF
.,.,TRBV9,TRBJ2-5,TGTGCCAGCAGCGCTGAAGGGGGGGCTGACGAGACCCAGTACTTC,CASSAEGGADETQYF
many,.,TRBV5-5,TRBJ2-7,TGTGCCAGCAGCTTGGGTGACGGGGACGAGCAGTACTTC,CASSLGDGDEQYF
.,TRBD2,TRBV29-1,TRBJ2-1,TGCAGCAGCGCGGCGGGGGGGCGCTTCAATGAGCAGTTCTTC,CSSAAGGRFNEQFF
few,.,TRBV29-1,TRBJ1-2,TGCAGCGTTGAGAGCTACTGGGCCAATGGCTACACCTTC,CSVESYWANGYTF
many,.,TRBV6-2/TRBV6-3,TRBJ2-3,TGTGCCAGCAGTTCCTACCCCGGGACCCTCGTGTTGACAGATACGCAGTATTTT,CASSSYPGTLVLTDTQYF
many,TRBD1,TRBV4-3,TRBJ1-2,TGCGCCAGCAGCCAAGATTCGGGACAGGGGCCAAACTATGGCTACACCTTC,CASSQDSGQGPNYGYTF
many,.,TRBV4-3,TRBJ2-7,TGCGCCAGCAGCCAAGATGTAGGCCGGGAGCAGTACTTC,CASSQDVGREQYF
many,TRBD1,TRBV27,TRBJ2-7,TGTGCCAGCAGTACAGGGGGCTCAACGTACGAGCAGTACTTC,CASSTGGSTYEQYF
many,.,TRBV4-3,TRBJ1-4,TGCGCCAGCAGCCCTTACTCGGCCAATGAAAAACTGTTTTTT,CASSPYSANEKLFF
many,.,TRBV11-2,TRBJ2-3,TGTGCCAGCAGCGGCACATTGCCGGGGATCCACACAGATACGCAGTATTTT,CASSGTLPGIHTDTQYF
.,.,TRBV6-2/TRBV6-3,TRBJ2-7,TGTGCCAGCAGTTACTTTAGGGGGAGCTCCTACGAGCAGTACTTC,CASSYFRGSSYEQYF
many,TRBD2,TRBV28,TRBJ2-7,TGTGCCAGCAGTGCGGGAGACTCAGCCTACGAGCAGTACTTC,CASSAGDSAYEQYF
many,.,TRBV28,TRBJ1-5,TGTGCCAGCAGTTCCCGGGACAGCAATCAGCCCCAGCATTTT,CASSSRDSNQPQHF
.,.,TRBV12-3/TRBV12-4,TRBJ2-3,TGTGCCACCAATAACAAGGGGCCGACAGGTACGCAGTATTTT,CATNNKGPTGTQYF
.,.,TRBV21-1,TRBJ2-7,TGTGCCAGCACCCCGGGACAGGGGATCTACGAGCAGTACTTC,CASTPGQGIYEQYF
many,TRBD1,TRBV6-4,TRBJ1-4,TGTGCCAGCAACCGACACAGGGGGAGAAATGAAAAACTGTTTTTT,CASNRHRGRNEKLFF
.,.,TRBV30,TRBJ2-2,TGTGCCTGGAGTGTACGGAGGAACACCGGGGAGCTGTTTTTT,CAWSVRRNTGELFF
.,.,TRBV19,TRBJ2-7,TGTGCCAGTAGTATAGAAGCGGCCTACGAGCAGTACTTC,CASSIEAAYEQYF
many,.,TRBV21-1,TRBJ2-3,TGTGCCAGCATTGCTAGCGGGGGGAATACAAAACGTTTTTCTAGCACAGATACGCAGTATTTT,CASIASGGNTKRFSSTDTQYF
.,TRBD2,TRBV20-1,TRBJ2-1,TGCAGCCCGGGGGAAGATAGCGGGACCTCCTACAATGAGCAGTCCTTC,CSPGEDSGTSYNEQSF
few,.,TRBV11-3,TRBJ2-1,TGTGCCAGCAGCTTAGGGCAAACCAATGAGCAGTTCTTC,CASSLGQTNEQFF
many,.,TRBV27,TRBJ2-7,TGTGCCAGCACCCCCTTCCGGGCGGCACCCACCTACGAGCAGTACTTC,CASTPFRAAPTYEQYF
few,.,TRBV30,TRBJ2-7,TGTGCCTGGAGTGTACAGGTCATCGGGGGTTCCTACGAGCAGTACTTC,CAWSVQVIGGSYEQYF
.,.,TRBV30,TRBJ1-5,TGTGCCTGGACCACAGGGATTAGCAATCAGCCCCAGCATTTT,CAWTTGISNQPQHF
many,.,TRBV29-1,TRBJ1-1,TGCAGCGTTGAAGATACGAGGGTAGGCGCTGAAGCTTTCTTT,CSVEDTRVGAEAFF
many,.,TRBV4-3,TRBJ2-7,TGCGCCAGCAGCCTCCTAAGGGGGGGATACGAGCAGTACTTC,CASSLLRGGYEQYF
many,.,TRBV28,TRBJ2-1,TGTGCCAGCAGTTCATTGGACTACTACAATGAGCAGTTCTTC,CASSSLDYYNEQFF
many,.,TRBV7-2,TRBJ2-3,TGTGCCAGCAGCTTAGGAATCGGGGTCGGGGATACGCAGTATTTT,CASSLGIGVGDTQYF
many,.,TRBV6-2/TRBV6-3,TRBJ2-3,TGTGCCAGCAAAAGAGGACTGCTGACAGATACGCAGTATTTT,CASKRGLLTDTQYF
.,.,TRBV29-1,TRBJ2-1,TGCAGCGTTGAAGAGGGGGGTCGGGCTTACAATGAGCAGTTCTTC,CSVEEGGRAYNEQFF
few,.,TRBV5-1,TRBJ1-4,TGCGCCAGCAGCGAGGACAACACTAATGAAAAACTGCTTTTT,CASSEDNTNEKLLF
.,.,TRBV6-2/TRBV6-3,TRBJ1-5,TGTGCCAGCAGTGACAAATCACGGCCCCAGCATTTT,CASSDKSRPQHF
few,TRBD2,TRBV6-1,TRBJ2-1,TGTGCCAGCAGTGAACTTCAGGCTAGCGGGGCTGAGCAGTTCTTC,CASSELQASGAEQFF
.,TRBD2,TRBV28,TRBJ2-1,TGTGCCAGCAGCCGATACCTACGCGGGAGAAACTACAATGAGCAGTTCTTC,CASSRYLRGRNYNEQFF
.,TRBD2,TRBV10-1,TRBJ2-5,TGCGCCAGCGGTGAGTCAGCGGGGGACCAAGAGACCCAGTACTTC,CASGESAGDQETQYF
.,.,TRBV10-2,TRBJ2-1,TGCGCCTGCATTGGGGACTTAAGCTCCTACAATGAGCAGTTCTTC,CACIGDLSSYNEQFF
.,.,TRBV11-2,TRBJ1-1,TGTGCCAGCAGCTTAGACCCACCCAACACTGAAGCTTTCTTT,CASSLDPPNTEAFF
many,.,TRBV12-3/TRBV12-4,TRBJ2-3,TGTGCCAGCAGTTCAGAGTGGAGCACAGATACGCAGTATTTT,CASSSEWSTDTQYF